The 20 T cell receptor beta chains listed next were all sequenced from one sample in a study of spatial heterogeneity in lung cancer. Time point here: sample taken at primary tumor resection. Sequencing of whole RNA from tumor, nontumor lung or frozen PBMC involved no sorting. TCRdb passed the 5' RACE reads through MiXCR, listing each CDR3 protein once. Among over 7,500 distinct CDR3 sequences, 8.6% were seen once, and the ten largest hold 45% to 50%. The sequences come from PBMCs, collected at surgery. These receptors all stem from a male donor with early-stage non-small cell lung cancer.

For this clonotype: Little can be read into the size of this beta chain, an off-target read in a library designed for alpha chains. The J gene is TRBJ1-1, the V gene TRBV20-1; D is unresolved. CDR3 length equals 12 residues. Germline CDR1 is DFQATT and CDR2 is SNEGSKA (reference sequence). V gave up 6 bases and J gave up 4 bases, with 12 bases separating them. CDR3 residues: CSARRWGTEAFF. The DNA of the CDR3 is TGCAGTGCCAGGCGGTGGGGCACTGAAGCTTTCTTT.

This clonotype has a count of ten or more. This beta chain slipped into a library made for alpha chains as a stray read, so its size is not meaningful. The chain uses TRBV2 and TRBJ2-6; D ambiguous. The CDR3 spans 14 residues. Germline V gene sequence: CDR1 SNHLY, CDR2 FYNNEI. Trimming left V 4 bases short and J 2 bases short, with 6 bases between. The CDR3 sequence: CASSVGTGANVLTF. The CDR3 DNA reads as TGTGCCAGCAGTGTCGGAACTGGGGCCAACGTCCTGACTTTC.

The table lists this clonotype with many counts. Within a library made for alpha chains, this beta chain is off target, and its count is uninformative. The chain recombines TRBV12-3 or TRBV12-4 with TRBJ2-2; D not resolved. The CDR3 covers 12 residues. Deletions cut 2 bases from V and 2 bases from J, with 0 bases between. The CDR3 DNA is TGTGCCAGCAGTTTAAACACCGGGGAGCTGTTTTTT. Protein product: CASSLNTGELFF.

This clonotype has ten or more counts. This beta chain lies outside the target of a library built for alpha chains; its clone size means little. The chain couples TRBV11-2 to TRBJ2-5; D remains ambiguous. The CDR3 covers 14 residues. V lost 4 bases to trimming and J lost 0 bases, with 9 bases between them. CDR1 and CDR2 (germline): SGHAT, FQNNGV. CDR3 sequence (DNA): TGTGCCAGCAGCTCCGACTGGGACCAAGAGACCCAGTACTTC. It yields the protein CASSSDWDQETQYF. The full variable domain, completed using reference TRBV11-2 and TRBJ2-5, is EAGVAQSPRYKIIEKRQSVAFWCNPISGHATLYWYQQILGQGPKLLIQFQNNGVVDDSQLPKDRFSAERLKGVDSTLKIQPAKLEDSAVYLCASSSDWDQETQYFGPGTRLLVL.

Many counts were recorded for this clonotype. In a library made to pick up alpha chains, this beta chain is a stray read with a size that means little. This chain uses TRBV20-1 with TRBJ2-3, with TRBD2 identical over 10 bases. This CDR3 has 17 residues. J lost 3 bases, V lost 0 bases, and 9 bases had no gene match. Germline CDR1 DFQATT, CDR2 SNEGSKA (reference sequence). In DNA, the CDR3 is TGCAGTGCTAGAGATGTGTCTAGCGGGGGAGTAACAGATACGCAGTATTTT. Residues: CSARDVSSGGVTDTQYF.

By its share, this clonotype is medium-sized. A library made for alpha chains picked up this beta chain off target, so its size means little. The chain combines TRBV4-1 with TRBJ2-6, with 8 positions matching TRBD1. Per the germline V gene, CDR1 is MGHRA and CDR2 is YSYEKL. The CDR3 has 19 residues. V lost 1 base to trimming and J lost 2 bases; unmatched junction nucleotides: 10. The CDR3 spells CASSQVTSGGNAGANVLTF. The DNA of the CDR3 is TGCGCCAGCAGCCAAGTAACGTCAGGGGGCAACGCTGGGGCCAACGTCCTGACTTTC.

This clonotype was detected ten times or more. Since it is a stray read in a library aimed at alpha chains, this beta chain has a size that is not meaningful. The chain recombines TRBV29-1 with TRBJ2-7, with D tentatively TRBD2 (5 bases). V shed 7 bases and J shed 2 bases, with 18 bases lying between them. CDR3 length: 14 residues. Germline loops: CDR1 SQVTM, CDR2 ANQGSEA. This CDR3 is CSAALAVKAYEQYF. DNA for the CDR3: TGCAGCGCGGCCCTAGCTGTAAAAGCCTACGAGCAGTACTTC.

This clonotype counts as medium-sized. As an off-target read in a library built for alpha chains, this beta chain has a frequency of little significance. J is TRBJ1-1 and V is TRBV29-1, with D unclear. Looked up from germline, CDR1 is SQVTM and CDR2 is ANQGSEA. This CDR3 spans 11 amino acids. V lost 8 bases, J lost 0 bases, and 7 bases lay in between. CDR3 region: CSITLNTEAFF. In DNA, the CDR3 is TGCAGCATAACCCTGAACACTGAAGCTTTCTTT.

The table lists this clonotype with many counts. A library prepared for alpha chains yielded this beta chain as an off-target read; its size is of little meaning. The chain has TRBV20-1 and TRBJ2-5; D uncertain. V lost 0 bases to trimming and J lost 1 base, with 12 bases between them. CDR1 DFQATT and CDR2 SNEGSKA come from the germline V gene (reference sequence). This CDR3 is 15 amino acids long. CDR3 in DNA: TGCAGTGCTAGAGATATGGGCAGCGTCCAAGAGACCCAGTACTTC. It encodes CSARDMGSVQETQYF.

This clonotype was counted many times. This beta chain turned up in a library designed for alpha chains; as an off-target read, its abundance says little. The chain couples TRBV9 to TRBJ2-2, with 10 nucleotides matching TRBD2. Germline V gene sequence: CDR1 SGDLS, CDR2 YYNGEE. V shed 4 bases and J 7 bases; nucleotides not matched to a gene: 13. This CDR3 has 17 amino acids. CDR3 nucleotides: TGTGCCAGCAGCCCAGGAGCGGGAGGGCCTTTTAACGGGGAGCTGTTTTTT. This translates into CASSPGAGGPFNGELFF.

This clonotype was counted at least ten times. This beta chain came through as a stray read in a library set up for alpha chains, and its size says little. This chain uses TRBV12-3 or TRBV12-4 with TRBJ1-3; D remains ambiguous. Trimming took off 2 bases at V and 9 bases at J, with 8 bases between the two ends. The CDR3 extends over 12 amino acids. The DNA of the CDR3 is TGTGCCAGCAGTTTAAGTCGGGCCACCATATATTTT. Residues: CASSLSRATIYF.

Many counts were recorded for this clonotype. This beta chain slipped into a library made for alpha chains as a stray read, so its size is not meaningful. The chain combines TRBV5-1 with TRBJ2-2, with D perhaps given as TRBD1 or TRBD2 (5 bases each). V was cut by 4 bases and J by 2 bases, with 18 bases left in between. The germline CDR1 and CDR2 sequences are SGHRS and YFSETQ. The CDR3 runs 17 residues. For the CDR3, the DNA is TGCGCCAGCAGCGGGGGTTCGCGGGTCCCCAACACCGGGGAGCTGTTTTTT. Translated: CASSGGSRVPNTGELFF.

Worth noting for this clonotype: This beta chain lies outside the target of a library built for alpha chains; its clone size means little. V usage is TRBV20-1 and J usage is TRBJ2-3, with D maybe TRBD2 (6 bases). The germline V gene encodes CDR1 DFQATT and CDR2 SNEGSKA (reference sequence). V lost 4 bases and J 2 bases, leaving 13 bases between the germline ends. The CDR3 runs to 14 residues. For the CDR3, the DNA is TGCAGTGCTAAACCCGGGACTTCCACAGATACGCAGTATTTT. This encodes CSAKPGTSTDTQYF.

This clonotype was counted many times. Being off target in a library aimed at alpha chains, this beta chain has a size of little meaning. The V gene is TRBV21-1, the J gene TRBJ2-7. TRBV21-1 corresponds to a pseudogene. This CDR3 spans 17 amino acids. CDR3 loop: CASSKALMATFTYEQYF. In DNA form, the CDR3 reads TGTGCCAGCAGCAAAGCGCTTATGGCGACCTTTACCTACGAGCAGTACTTC.

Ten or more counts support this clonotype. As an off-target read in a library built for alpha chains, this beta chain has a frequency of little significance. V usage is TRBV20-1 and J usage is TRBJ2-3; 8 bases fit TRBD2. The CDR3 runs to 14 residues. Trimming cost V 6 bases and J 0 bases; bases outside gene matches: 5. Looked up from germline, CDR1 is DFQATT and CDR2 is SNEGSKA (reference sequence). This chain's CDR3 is CSAGSGTSTDTQYF. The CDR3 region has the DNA TGCAGTGCAGGTAGCGGGACGAGCACAGATACGCAGTATTTT.

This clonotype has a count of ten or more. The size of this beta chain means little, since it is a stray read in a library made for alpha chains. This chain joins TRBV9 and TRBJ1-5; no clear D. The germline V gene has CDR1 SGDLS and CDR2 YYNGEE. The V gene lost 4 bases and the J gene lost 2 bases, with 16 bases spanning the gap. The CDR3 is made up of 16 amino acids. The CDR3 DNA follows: TGTGCCAGCAGCCCAGAAGCCTCCGGAGGCAATCAGCCCCAGCATTTT. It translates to CASSPEASGGNQPQHF.

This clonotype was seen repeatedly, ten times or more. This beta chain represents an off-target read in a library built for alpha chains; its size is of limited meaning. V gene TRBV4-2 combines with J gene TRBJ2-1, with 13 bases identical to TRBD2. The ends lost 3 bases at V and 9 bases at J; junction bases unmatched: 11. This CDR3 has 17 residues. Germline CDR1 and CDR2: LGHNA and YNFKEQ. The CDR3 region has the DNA TGTGCCAGCAGCCAGGAGGGTCGACTAGCGGGAGGAGGTGAGCAGTTCTTC. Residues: CASSQEGRLAGGGEQFF.

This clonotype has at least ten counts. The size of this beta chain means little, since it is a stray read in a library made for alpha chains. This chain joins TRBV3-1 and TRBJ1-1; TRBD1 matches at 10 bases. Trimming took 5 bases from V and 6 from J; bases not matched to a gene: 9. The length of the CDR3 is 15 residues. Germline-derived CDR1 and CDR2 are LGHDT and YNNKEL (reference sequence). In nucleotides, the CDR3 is TGTGCCAGCAGCAACCGGGACAGGGGTCGCGCTGAAGCTTTCTTT. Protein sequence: CASSNRDRGRAEAFF.

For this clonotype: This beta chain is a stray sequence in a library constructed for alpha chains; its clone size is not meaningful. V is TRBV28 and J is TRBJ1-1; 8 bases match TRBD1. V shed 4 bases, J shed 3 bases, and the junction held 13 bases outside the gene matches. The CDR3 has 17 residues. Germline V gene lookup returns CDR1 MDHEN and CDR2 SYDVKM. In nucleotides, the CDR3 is TGTGCCAGCAGTTCCGGACAGGGCTTTTATTTGGACACTGAAGCTTTCTTT. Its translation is CASSSGQGFYLDTEAFF. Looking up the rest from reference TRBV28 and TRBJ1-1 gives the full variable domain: DVKVTQSSRYLVKRTGEKVFLECVQDMDHENMFWYRQDPGLGLRLIYFSYDVKMKEKGDIPEGYSVSREKKERFSLILESASTNQTSMYLCASSSGQGFYLDTEAFFGQGTRLTVV.

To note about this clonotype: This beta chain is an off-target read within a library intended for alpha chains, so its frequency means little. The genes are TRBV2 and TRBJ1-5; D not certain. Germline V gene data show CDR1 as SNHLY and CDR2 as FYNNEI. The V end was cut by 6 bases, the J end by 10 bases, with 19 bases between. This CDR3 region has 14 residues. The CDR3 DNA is TGTGCCAGCAGCACAGAGTCGGTCGGACGACCCCAGCATTTT. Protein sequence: CASSTESVGRPQHF.